Below are 9 T cell receptor beta chains sequenced from a single sample in a study of Ad26.COV2.S vaccination and SARS-CoV-2 variants. Produced via immunoSEQ multiplex PCR; TCRdb's table is partial and in-frame only. Of around 420,000 clones detected, around 87% appear once; the ten largest clones hold roughly 4%. Regarding treatment: some 20 received Ad26.COV2.S at low or high dose, single or two shots; five or six received placebo; per-sample allocation not given. After the first vaccine or placebo injection, samples were drawn on day 63. The sequenced sample was peripheral blood, obtained in a trial of Ad26.COV2.S vaccine versus placebo. The receptors originated from a person between 18 and 60 years old who received the Ad26.COV2.S COVID-19 vaccine or a placebo.

The chain carries TRBV5-1 and TRBJ2-3; D is perhaps TRBD2 (6 bases). The length of the CDR3 is 15 residues. Germline CDR1 is SGHRS and CDR2 is YFSETQ. V lost 5 bases to trimming and J lost 6 bases, with 19 bases between them. CDR3 DNA: TGCGCCAGCAGGCGGGGCCGGTCCCCTACGGATACGCAGTATTTT. Protein sequence: CASRRGRSPTDTQYF.

The chain uses TRBV7-9 and TRBJ1-3; D uncertain. The CDR3 runs to 14 residues. Trimming removed 3 bases at V and 1 base at J, with 7 bases between. CDR1 is SEHNR and CDR2 is FQNEAQ in the germline V gene (reference sequence). CDR3 nucleotides: TGTGCCAGCAGCTTTGCTTTTTCTGGAAACACCATATATTTT. This gives the protein CASSFAFSGNTIYF. The full variable domain, in which reference TRBV7-9 and TRBJ1-3 provide the parts outside the CDR3, is DTGVSQNPRHKITKRGQNVTFRCDPISEHNRLYWYRQTLGQGPEFLTYFQNEAQLEKSRLLSDRFSAERPKGSFSTLEIQRTEQGDSAMYLCASSFAFSGNTIYFGEGSWLTVV.

This chain connects TRBV28 to TRBJ1-6; 7 positions match TRBD1. The CDR3 loop spans 14 amino acids. Germline CDR1 MDHEN, CDR2 SYDVKM. The J segment lost 6 bases and the V segment lost 4 bases, leaving 3 bases of the junction unmatched. CDR3 DNA sequence: TGTGCCAGCAGTTGGGGACAGATTAATTCACCCCTCCACTTT. Its translation is CASSWGQINSPLHF.

This sequence joins TRBV29-1 and TRBJ1-4; D gene uncertain. V shed 6 bases and J shed 0 bases, with 8 bases lying between them. The CDR3 spans 13 residues. Germline values: CDR1 SQVTM, CDR2 ANQGSEA. CDR3 in amino acids: CSVSSATNEKLFF. In nucleotides, the CDR3 is TGCAGCGTATCTTCTGCAACTAATGAAAAACTGTTTTTT. Looking up the rest from reference TRBV29-1 and TRBJ1-4 gives the full variable domain: SAVISQKPSRDICQRGTSLTIQCQVDSQVTMMFWYRQQPGQSLTLIATANQGSEATYESGFVIDKFPISRPNLTFSTLTVSNMSPEDSSIYLCSVSSATNEKLFFGSGTQLSVL.

This clone was detected only once. This rearrangement joins TRBV10-3 to TRBJ2-1; TRBD2 aligns across 8 bases. CDR1 is ENHRY, CDR2 SYGVKD, per germline. Germline trimming cut 6 bases from V and 0 bases from J; bases unmatched to any gene: 7. The CDR3 runs to 16 residues. The CDR3: CAIRDGGGSSYNEQFF. The CDR3 DNA sequence: TGTGCCATCAGGGACGGCGGGGGGAGCTCCTACAATGAGCAGTTCTTC.

This chain uses TRBV3-1 (or the pseudogene TRBV3-2) with TRBJ2-3; 7 positions match TRBD2. The V gene end was trimmed by 4 bases and the J gene end by 6 bases; junction bases not matched to a gene: 7. Germline V gives CDR1 LGHDT, CDR2 YNNKEL (reference sequence). This CDR3 region has 14 residues. CDR3 in amino acids: CASSPFGGVDTQYF. Written as DNA, the CDR3 is TGTGCCAGCAGCCCCTTTGGGGGGGTGGATACGCAGTATTTT.

CDR3 nucleotides: TGTGCCAGCAGTTCTGACAGGGTCGGTGTCTTCGGTACAGATACGCAGTATTTT. Its translation is CASSSDRVGVFGTDTQYF. The chain uses TRBV28 and TRBJ2-3; 7 bases map to TRBD1. The CDR3 loop spans 18 amino acids. Germline V gene lookup returns CDR1 MDHEN and CDR2 SYDVKM. Trimming cost V 4 bases and J 3 bases; bases outside gene matches: 16.

The chain links TRBV9 to TRBJ2-3; possible D gene TRBD2, 8 bases. CDR1 SGDLS and CDR2 YYNGEE come from the germline V gene. V was cut by 0 bases and J by 6 bases, with 23 bases left in between. The CDR3 is 18 amino acids. The DNA for the CDR3 is TGTGCCAGCAGCGTAGTTAGCGGGACAGAACCCCTCAGGGATACGCAGTATTTT. Its translation: CASSVVSGTEPLRDTQYF. Supplemented by reference TRBV9 and TRBJ2-3, the full variable domain reads DSGVTQTPKHLITATGQRVTLRCSPRSGDLSVYWYQQSLDQGLQFLIQYYNGEERAKGNILERFSAQQFPDLHSELNLSSLELGDSALYFCASSVVSGTEPLRDTQYFGPGTRLTVL.

CDR3 DNA sequence: TGTGCCAGCAGTTCCATGCCGGGACAGAATTATACTACTAGCACAGATACGCAGTATTTT. It encodes CASSSMPGQNYTTSTDTQYF. The V and J genes are TRBV28 and TRBJ2-3; TRBD1 matches 7 bases. This CDR3 spans 20 amino acids. Trimming took 4 bases from V and 0 from J; bases not matched to a gene: 19. CDR1 is MDHEN, CDR2 SYDVKM, per germline.